The 28 T cell receptor beta chains listed next were all sequenced from one sample in a study of shared clonotypes between healthy human individuals. Naive CD8 cells were CD45RO-negative, positively selected for CCR7, excluding terminally differentiated effector memory CD45RA+ cells. The method was immunoSEQ multiplex PCR; TCRdb's version includes in-frame clones alone and lacks a portion of them. The table includes 2 million to 2.5 million clones, about 95% detected once. Sequenced: naive CD8+ T cells sorted from blood. All receptors derive from a man in his late teens or twenties in good health.

This clone was counted a single time. The chain carries TRBV11-2 and TRBJ1-1, with D possibly TRBD1 on 5 matching bases. Trimming removed 6 bases from V and 0 bases from J, with 14 bases in between. There are 15 residues in the CDR3. The germline CDR1 and CDR2 sequences are SGHAT and FQNNGV. The CDR3 loop is CASRPTGHMNTEAFF. Here the CDR3 DNA reads TGTGCCAGCAGACCCACGGGGCACATGAACACTGAAGCTTTCTTT. Based on the CDR3 plus reference TRBV11-2 and TRBJ1-1, the full variable domain is EAGVAQSPRYKIIEKRQSVAFWCNPISGHATLYWYQQILGQGPKLLIQFQNNGVVDDSQLPKDRFSAERLKGVDSTLKIQPAKLEDSAVYLCASRPTGHMNTEAFFGQGTRLTVV.

The chain has TRBV18 and TRBJ1-4; maybe TRBD1 (5 bases). V dropped 3 bases and J dropped 15 bases, with 23 bases sitting between them. The CDR3 totals 15 residues. Per the germline V gene, CDR1 is KGHSH and CDR2 is LQKENI. The CDR3 sequence: CASSPDDTGEKLVFF. In DNA, the CDR3 is TGTGCCAGCTCACCCGACGACACAGGAGAAAAGTTAGTGTTTTTT.

The J gene is TRBJ1-1, the V gene TRBV6-5, with D perhaps matching TRBD1 (6 bases). The CDR3 contains 15 residues. Germline values: CDR1 MNHEY, CDR2 SVGAGI. Trimming shortened V by 5 bases and J by 6 bases, and 19 bases separated the two germline ends. The CDR3 spells CASSMGQQALAEAFF. CDR3 nucleotide sequence: TGTGCCAGCAGTATGGGACAACAAGCCTTAGCTGAAGCTTTCTTT.

V gene TRBV27 combines with J gene TRBJ2-3; D gene ambiguous. The germline CDR1 and CDR2 sequences are MNHEY and SMNVEV (reference sequence). CDR3 length: 14 residues. The ends were cut back, 2 bases at V and 5 bases at J, with 11 bases in the middle. The CDR3 DNA sequence: TGTGCCAGCAGTTTAGTACTGCCGGGAGATACGCAGTATTTT. The encoded protein is CASSLVLPGDTQYF.

The chain links TRBV13 to TRBJ2-1; TRBD1 matches 7 bases. The length of the CDR3 is 17 residues. The V segment lost 1 base and the J segment 1 base; nucleotides outside the gene matches: 7. The germline CDR1 and CDR2 sequences are PRHDT and FYEKMQ (reference sequence). The CDR3 protein is CASSLALDRSSYNEQFF. The CDR3 region has the DNA TGTGCCAGCAGCTTAGCACTGGACAGGTCTTCCTACAATGAGCAGTTCTTC.

This chain connects TRBV6-1 to TRBJ1-4, with TRBD1 identical over 8 bases. Per the germline V gene, CDR1 is MNHNS and CDR2 is SASEGT. Germline trimming cut 2 bases from V and 8 bases from J; bases unmatched to any gene: 4. The CDR3 covers 14 residues. CDR3 bases: TGTGCCAGCAGTGAATTCCAGGGGGCGGAAAAACTGTTTTTT. Encoded protein: CASSEFQGAEKLFF.

V usage is TRBV6-5 and J usage is TRBJ2-7; 9 bases are a match to TRBD1. The CDR3 covers 16 residues. The V gene's germline CDR1 is MNHEY and CDR2 SVGAGI. The junction had 8 bases not matched to a gene; V was cut back by 4 bases and J by 1 base. The CDR3 here is CASSLRDRVPSYEQYF. The CDR3 DNA reads as TGTGCCAGCAGTTTACGGGACAGGGTTCCATCCTACGAGCAGTACTTC.

This clone was observed a handful of times. Relative to the germline gene, one junction end is altered; a read error may explain this. This specimen includes other DNA sequences encoding the same CDR3. This chain links TRBV30 with TRBJ2-7; TRBD1 matches 9 bases. In germline, CDR1 is GTSNPN, CDR2 SVGIG (reference sequence). This CDR3 is 14 amino acids long. The DNA for the CDR3 is TGTGCCTGGAGTGTATGGACAGGGGTCGAGAGGGGGAACTTC. It yields the protein CAWSVWTGVERGNF.

This clone was picked up one time. An end of the junction differs from the germline gene, which may be a read error. DNA of the CDR3: TGCGCCAGCAGCCTCCGCGACACGCACTACGAGCAGTACTTC. Its protein is CASSLRDTHYEQYF. The chain has TRBV7-9 and TRBJ2-5; no reliable D call. The closer fit of TRBJ2-7 to the DNA end suggests the J call may be wrong. This CDR3 is built from 14 residues. Germline V gene lookup returns CDR1 SEHNR and CDR2 FQNEAQ (reference sequence).

V usage is TRBV5-6 and J usage is TRBJ1-1; D might be TRBD1 (5 bases). Deletions cut 3 bases from V and 4 bases from J, with 10 bases between. Germline CDR1 and CDR2: SGHDT and YYEEEE. The CDR3 extends over 13 amino acids. The CDR3, as DNA: TGTGCCAGCAGCTGGCAGGGTCGCACTGAAGCTTTCTTT. It translates to CASSWQGRTEAFF.

The genes are TRBV25-1 and TRBJ2-7; a weak D match, TRBD1 (5 bases). The CDR3 contains 13 residues. With 0 bases removed from V and 6 bases from J, the gap between germline ends came to 9 bases. CDR1 is MGHDK and CDR2 is SYGVNS in the germline V gene. CDR3 nucleotides: TGTGCCAGCAGTGAATACAGGGTTCCCGAGCAGTACTTC. Residues: CASSEYRVPEQYF.

The genes are TRBV27 and TRBJ2-3, with TRBD1 matching over 8 bases. Germline-derived CDR1 and CDR2 are MNHEY and SMNVEV (reference sequence). With 6 bases clipped from V and 2 bases from J, the junction kept 10 bases outside the gene matches. This CDR3 region has 16 residues. CDR3 protein: CASRGPGTGNTDTQYF. For the CDR3, the DNA is TGTGCCAGCAGGGGACCCGGGACAGGAAACACAGATACGCAGTATTTT.

V usage is TRBV7-6 and J usage is TRBJ2-7, with TRBD2 matching over 8 bases. Germline loops: CDR1 SGHVS, CDR2 FNYEAQ. The CDR3 sequence is 15 residues long. V lost 1 base to trimming and J lost 3 bases; unmatched junction nucleotides: 5. CDR3 loop: CASSLGGAGGYEQYF. CDR3 DNA: TGTGCCAGCAGCTTAGGAGGTGCGGGAGGCTACGAGCAGTACTTC.

V usage is TRBV4-1 and J usage is TRBJ2-1; D not resolved. Germline CDR1 is MGHRA and CDR2 is YSYEKL. CDR3 size: 14 residues. V lost 1 base and J 3 bases, leaving 7 bases between the germline ends. The CDR3 here is CASSQGQYYNEQFF. CDR3 nucleotide sequence: TGCGCCAGCAGCCAAGGGCAGTACTACAATGAGCAGTTCTTC.

V usage is TRBV5-1 and J usage is TRBJ2-1, with TRBD1 as a possible D gene (8 bases). The ends were cut back, 2 bases at V and 3 bases at J, with 12 bases in the middle. The CDR3 totals 15 residues. Looked up from germline, CDR1 is SGHRS and CDR2 is YFSETQ. Here the CDR3 reads CASSFTGGDYNEQFF. CDR3 coding DNA: TGCGCCAGCAGCTTTACAGGGGGGGACTACAATGAGCAGTTCTTC.

The chain has TRBV5-1 and TRBJ1-6; 9 positions match TRBD1. From germline, CDR1 is SGHRS and CDR2 YFSETQ. With V trimmed by 2 bases and J by 8 bases, 2 bases remained unmatched. CDR3 length: 14 amino acids. CDR3 nucleotide sequence: TGCGCCAGCAGCTTTCGGACAGGGGATTCACCCCTCCACTTT. Translating gives CASSFRTGDSPLHF. Together with reference TRBV5-1 and TRBJ1-6, the CDR3 gives the full variable domain: KAGVTQTPRYLIKTRGQQVTLSCSPISGHRSVSWYQQTPGQGLQFLFEYFSETQRNKGNFPGRFSGRQFSNSRSEMNVSTLELGDSALYLCASSFRTGDSPLHFGNGTRLTVT.

The chain links TRBV19 to TRBJ2-7; D uncertain. The CDR3 totals 11 residues. Germline V gene data show CDR1 as LNHDA and CDR2 as SQIVND (reference sequence). V lost 4 bases, J lost 6 bases, and 7 bases lay in between. CDR3 bases: TGTGCCAGTAGTACCGGAGCCGAGCAGTACTTC. Its protein product is CASSTGAEQYF.

V usage is TRBV2 and J usage is TRBJ2-1; perhaps TRBD1 as D (5 bases). V gave up 11 bases and J gave up 4 bases, with 15 bases separating them. The germline CDR1 and CDR2 sequences are SNHLY and FYNNEI. There are 13 residues in the CDR3. CDR3 nucleotides: TGTGCCTGCCAGGGAAGTGAGTACAATGAGCAGTTCTTC. It codes for CACQGSEYNEQFF.

V gene TRBV28 combines with J gene TRBJ1-5; tentatively, D is TRBD1 (5 bases). V lost 1 base to trimming and J lost 5 bases, with 9 bases between them. In germline, CDR1 is MDHEN, CDR2 SYDVKM. The CDR3 runs 14 residues. The chain's CDR3 is CASSLSQVDQPQHF. DNA for the CDR3: TGTGCCAGCAGTTTATCACAGGTGGATCAGCCCCAGCATTTT.

The chain recombines TRBV29-1 with TRBJ2-1; 7 nucleotides align to TRBD2. The CDR3 contains 15 residues. The V and J ends lost 4 bases and 8 bases, in that order; junction bases with no gene match: 14. Germline-derived CDR1 and CDR2 are SQVTM and ANQGSEA. DNA for the CDR3: TGCAGCGTTGTTGTTCGACTAGCAGCTTCCGATGAGCAGTTCTTC. Protein product: CSVVVRLAASDEQFF.

The chain is built from TRBV5-1 and TRBJ1-5, with a tentative D call TRBD1 (5 bases). Germline loops: CDR1 SGHRS, CDR2 YFSETQ. This CDR3 has 20 residues. V lost 2 bases to trimming and J lost 1 base, with 25 bases between them. For the CDR3, the DNA is TGCGCCAGCAGCTTTTTGACGGGTTGGGGCAGGGAGGAGAGCAATCAGCCCCAGCATTTT. Encoded protein: CASSFLTGWGREESNQPQHF.

Concerning this clone: Within the sample, other DNA sequences also encode this same CDR3. The chain links TRBV7-9 to TRBJ2-5; no reliable D call. The V and J ends lost 1 base and 4 bases respectively, with 4 bases between them. The germline gives CDR1 SEHNR, CDR2 FQNEAQ (reference sequence). This CDR3 comprises 12 residues. CDR3 sequence: CASSLESETQYF. The CDR3 DNA reads as TGTGCCAGCAGCTTAGAGTCAGAGACCCAGTACTTC.

The chain joins TRBV7-2 to TRBJ2-1; D remains unclear. From germline, CDR1 is SGHTA and CDR2 FQGNSA. The CDR3 has 13 residues. The V end was cut by 0 bases, the J end by 7 bases, with 7 bases between. This chain's CDR3 is CASSLALANEQFF. Written as DNA, the CDR3 is TGTGCCAGCAGCTTAGCGCTGGCAAATGAGCAGTTCTTC.

The J gene is TRBJ2-2, the V gene TRBV5-6; 10 positions agree with TRBD2. V lost 2 bases to trimming and J lost 5 bases; unmatched junction nucleotides: 6. Germline assignment: CDR1 SGHDT and CDR2 YYEEEE. The CDR3 spans 16 residues. The CDR3 sequence: CASSLASGGWTGELFF. DNA of the CDR3: TGTGCCAGCAGCTTAGCTAGCGGGGGTTGGACCGGGGAGCTGTTTTTT.

The chain uses TRBV6-5 and TRBJ2-2; 8 positions match TRBD1. V lost 3 bases to trimming and J lost 2 bases; unmatched junction nucleotides: 5. This CDR3 is built from 16 residues. Germline loops: CDR1 MNHEY, CDR2 SVGAGI. This CDR3 is CASSYDRGVNTGELFF. The CDR3 nucleotides are TGTGCCAGCAGTTATGACAGGGGTGTTAACACCGGGGAGCTGTTTTTT.

V and J are TRBV10-2 and TRBJ2-1, with D perhaps matching TRBD1 (5 bases). The CDR3 runs to 15 residues. V was clipped by 2 bases and J by 0 bases, with 8 bases between them. Germline V gene data show CDR1 as WSHSY and CDR2 as SAAADI. CDR3 amino acids: CASSERTSSYNEQFF. The CDR3 nucleotides read TGCGCCAGCAGTGAGCGGACAAGCTCCTACAATGAGCAGTTCTTC.

This sequence joins TRBV4-1 and TRBJ1-1; D uncertain. V lost 1 base to trimming and J lost 2 bases, with 11 bases between them. This CDR3 has 15 residues. Germline V gene sequence: CDR1 MGHRA, CDR2 YSYEKL. The CDR3 region is CASSQVAGSNTEAFF. DNA for the CDR3: TGCGCCAGCAGCCAAGTAGCGGGTTCTAACACTGAAGCTTTCTTT.

The chain is built from TRBV7-3 and TRBJ1-5, with D maybe TRBD1 (5 bases). The V end lost 8 bases, the J end lost 8 bases, and 13 bases lay between the germline ends. This CDR3 has 12 amino acids. CDR1 and CDR2 from the germline V gene are SGHTA and FQGTGA. DNA for the CDR3: TGTGCCAGCCGGACGGGGGGAGAGCCCCAGCATTTT. Translated: CASRTGGEPQHF.